Sequencing of this T cell receptor (beta chain) was carried out in a study of breast tumors, draining lymph nodes, adjacent tissues. This clonotype is a singleton in its sample. The junction differs from germline at one of its ends, possibly a read error. CDR1 is MNHEY and CDR2 is SVGAGI in the germline V gene. This CDR3 has 13 residues. TCRdb re-analysed the multiplex PCR reads in MiXCR, keeping a single row per CDR3 protein. The data contain thousands of distinct CDR3 sequences, about 40% of them seen just once; the ten biggest clones take up around 15%. Material: tumor-adjacent breast tissue. The origin of this receptor is a female donor with breast cancer. Some clones in this sample may be carry-over from other donors' samples. This chain links TRBV6-5 with TRBJ2-3, with 7 bases lining up with TRBD2. This CDR3 reads CTSRFDTGTIQYF. The CDR3 bases are TGTACCAGCAGATTCGATACCGGGACTATTCAGTATTTT.